A single sample is the source of the 6 T cell receptor beta chains below, sequenced in a study of T-cell reconstitution after alpha-beta-depleted transplantation in children. Unique molecular identifiers featured in how the TCRbeta library was prepared. In TCRdb, the PCR reads were re-called with MiXCR into one record per CDR3 protein. The repertoire includes approximately 190,000 distinct CDR3 sequences, roughly 8.3% of them detected once, and approximately 34% sits in the top ten. The starting material was PBMCs, mostly from graft donor cells, obtained 360 days after TCRalphabeta/CD19-depleted stem cell transplant. All receptors come from a male patient between 2 and 9 years old who had a stem cell transplant for acute myeloid leukemia, so the T cells may come from the graft donor.

J is TRBJ2-7 and V is TRBV4-1, with 10 positions matching TRBD1. This CDR3 contains 15 residues. Looked up from germline, CDR1 is MGHRA and CDR2 is YSYEKL. J lost 4 bases, V lost 1 base, and 4 bases had no gene match. The CDR3 DNA follows: TGCGCCAGCAGCCAAGTCGGGACAGGGGATTACGAGCAGTACGTC. As protein: CASSQVGTGDYEQYV.

This rearrangement joins TRBV27 to TRBJ1-2; TRBD1 matches at 9 bases. Germline values: CDR1 MNHEY, CDR2 SMNVEV (reference sequence). Unmatched junction bases numbered 6, after V lost 6 bases and J lost 4 bases. The CDR3 is made up of 14 amino acids. The chain's CDR3 is CASSRDRELYGYTF. For the CDR3, the DNA is TGTGCCAGCAGCCGGGACAGGGAGCTCTATGGCTACACCTTC.

This clonotype was seen only a few times. This sequence joins TRBV12-3 or TRBV12-4 and TRBJ2-7; TRBD1 matches 9 bases. The CDR3 has 15 residues. The ends lost 5 bases at V and 2 bases at J; junction bases unmatched: 7. Here the CDR3 DNA reads TGTGCCAGCAGTCTGGGGACAGGGAGTCCCTACGAGCAGTACGTC. Its protein is CASSLGTGSPYEQYV.

A few counts support this clonotype. The chain combines TRBV5-1 with TRBJ1-2; D ambiguous. V shed 4 bases and J shed 4 bases, with 17 bases lying between them. The CDR3 is 15 residues long. Germline V lookup: CDR1 SGHRS, CDR2 YFSETQ. Written as DNA, the CDR3 is TGCGCCAGCAGCCTCACTAGACGGGCTCCCTATGGCTACACCTTC. Translating it yields CASSLTRRAPYGYTF.

CDR3 in amino acids: CASSPPDGSYEQYV. As DNA, the CDR3 is TGTGCCAGCTCACCACCGGACGGTTCCTACGAGCAGTACGTC. V and J are TRBV18 and TRBJ2-7, with D unclear. Trimming pared 0 bases from V and 1 base from J, leaving 7 bases between. The CDR3 consists of 14 residues. Germline V gives CDR1 KGHSH, CDR2 LQKENI.

This clonotype was seen at least ten times. The gene calls are TRBV15 and TRBJ2-3, with 7 bases aligning to TRBD1. Looked up from germline, CDR1 is LNHNV and CDR2 is YYDKDF (reference sequence). Germline trimming cut 0 bases from V and 3 bases from J; bases unmatched to any gene: 3. The CDR3 consists of 15 residues. Written as DNA, the CDR3 is TGTGCCACCAGCAGAGATCCGACAGGGACAGATACGCAGTATTTT. Its translation: CATSRDPTGTDTQYF.